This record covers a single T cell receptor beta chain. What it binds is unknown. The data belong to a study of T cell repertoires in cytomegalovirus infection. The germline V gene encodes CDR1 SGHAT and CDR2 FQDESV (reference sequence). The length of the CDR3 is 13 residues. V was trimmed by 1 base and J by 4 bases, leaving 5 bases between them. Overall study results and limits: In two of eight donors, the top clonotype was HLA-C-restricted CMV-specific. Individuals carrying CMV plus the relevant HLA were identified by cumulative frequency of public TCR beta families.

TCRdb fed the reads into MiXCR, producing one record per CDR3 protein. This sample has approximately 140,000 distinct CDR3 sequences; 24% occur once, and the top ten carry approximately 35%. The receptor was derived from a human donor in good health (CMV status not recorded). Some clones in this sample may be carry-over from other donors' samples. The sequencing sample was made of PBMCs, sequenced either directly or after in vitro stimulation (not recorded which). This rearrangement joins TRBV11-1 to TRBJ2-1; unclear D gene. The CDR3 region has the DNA TGTGCCAGCAGCTTAGTTGGATACAATGAGCAGTTCTTC. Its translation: CASSLVGYNEQFF.